Following are 5 T cell receptor beta chains from one sample sequenced in a study of T cell responses to AZD1222 COVID-19 vaccine. Produced via immunoSEQ multiplex PCR; TCRdb's table is partial and in-frame only. The data hold around 96,000 clones, with approximately 90% observed a single time. The starting material was peripheral blood, obtained on day 0 of AZD1222 vaccination. The receptors derive from an adult in good health.

The chain recombines TRBV7-2 with TRBJ1-6; a possible D gene is TRBD1 (5 bases). The CDR3 is 15 residues long. Per the germline V gene, CDR1 is SGHTA and CDR2 is FQGNSA. V lost 0 bases and J 10 bases, leaving 13 bases between the germline ends. The CDR3 bases are TGTGCCAGCAGCTTAGCTGGGGGAAACGAGTCACCCCTCCACTTT. Its translation: CASSLAGGNESPLHF.

This chain uses TRBV3-1 (or the pseudogene TRBV3-2) with TRBJ2-3; 10 nucleotides line up with TRBD2. CDR1 is LGHDT and CDR2 is YNNKEL in the germline V gene (reference sequence). Losses at the gene ends were 1 base for V and 0 bases for J; bases not matched to a gene: 1. This CDR3 comprises 16 residues. The CDR3 nucleotides are TGTGCCAGCAGCCAAGGTAGCGGGGGGAGCACAGATACGCAGTATTTT. This encodes CASSQGSGGSTDTQYF.

This clone was seen only a few times. This chain uses TRBV12-1 with TRBJ1-5; the table's D call of TRBD1 was not tested on the DNA. TRBV12-1 is noted as a pseudogene. The CDR3 spans 14 residues. CDR3 sequence reads: CASSRTGGDQPQHF. CDR3 nucleotides: TGTGCCAGCAGCCGAACAGGGGGCGATCAGCCCCAGCATTTT.

Only a few counts were recorded for this clone. The chain combines TRBV4-2 with TRBJ2-7; D gene ambiguous. Trimming removed 0 bases from V and 6 bases from J, with 12 bases in between. The V gene's germline CDR1 is LGHNA and CDR2 YNFKEQ. This CDR3 has 14 residues. CDR3 bases: TGTGCCAGCAGCCAAGATCCCCAGGTGGGCGAGCAGTACTTC. Translating gives CASSQDPQVGEQYF.

The chain recombines TRBV11-2 with TRBJ2-7; 7 bases align to TRBD1. CDR3 length: 15 residues. Looked up from germline, CDR1 is SGHAT and CDR2 is FQNNGV. Germline trimming cut 1 base from V and 7 bases from J; bases unmatched to any gene: 10. The CDR3 sequence is CASSLVGTVQGEQYF. The CDR3 bases are TGTGCCAGCAGCTTAGTGGGGACAGTCCAGGGGGAGCAGTACTTC. Based on the CDR3 plus reference TRBV11-2 and TRBJ2-7, the full variable domain is EAGVAQSPRYKIIEKRQSVAFWCNPISGHATLYWYQQILGQGPKLLIQFQNNGVVDDSQLPKDRFSAERLKGVDSTLKIQPAKLEDSAVYLCASSLVGTVQGEQYFGPGTRLTVT.